A selection of T cell receptor beta chains follows, all from one sample in a study of blood T cell repertoires in COVID-19. This table comes from immunoSEQ multiplex PCR, and its TCRdb copy is limited to in-frame clones, with some not included. Altogether some 170,000 clones are present, about 90% being singletons, with the ten largest covering around 1.2%. Material: PBMCs or T cells enriched from blood (not recorded which). These receptors all stem from a human donor with acute COVID-19. The donor label of this sample is uncertain. CDR3s include the opening cysteine and the closing phenylalanine or tryptophan.

V gene	CDR3 length	J gene	CDR3 protein
TRBV2	14	TRBJ2-7	CARAGDSDIYEQYF
TRBV19	18	TRBJ2-3	CASSSHQQLAGGPDTQYF
TRBV19	16	TRBJ2-5	CASSTSWSLGQETQYF
TRBV19	15	TRBJ1-5	CASSTQGQAGQPQHF
TRBV28	14	TRBJ1-3	CASRPGQGANTIYF
TRBV5-5	15	TRBJ2-5	CASSRVYGGEETQYF
TRBV7-9	15	TRBJ2-3	CASSPIAGDSDTQYF
TRBV6-2/TRBV6-3	14	TRBJ1-1	CASSYGLLSTEAFF
TRBV2	15	TRBJ2-3	CASSDRGGRADTQYF
TRBV6-5	13	TRBJ1-2	CASQETGSIGYTF
TRBV14	11	TRBJ2-1	CASSRREEQFF
TRBV4-1	16	TRBJ1-6	CASSQGAVLYNSPLHF
TRBV19	14	TRBJ1-6	CASRGRVVDSPLHF
TRBV4-3	12	TRBJ2-7	CASSQDRAEQYF
TRBV27	14	TRBJ2-1	CASSIRGQGDEQFF
TRBV7-9	10	TRBJ1-2	CASSSYGYTF
TRBV12-5	14	TRBJ2-1	CASGLVPGGNEQFF
TRBV5-1	14	TRBJ2-7	CASSPGGSSYEQYF
TRBV2	13	TRBJ2-7	CASQTGEYYEQYF
TRBV4-1	16	TRBJ2-3	CASSARDRGSTDTQYF
TRBV7-2	14	TRBJ1-5	CASSYRDTYQPQHF
TRBV7-8	13	TRBJ1-5	CASSLESDQPQHF
TRBV6-2/TRBV6-3	15	TRBJ1-2	CASSYDGTGGYGYTF
TRBV6-2/TRBV6-3	14	TRBJ2-2	CASSYAGVGGELFF
TRBV28	14	TRBJ2-2	CATTQGQSAGELFF
TRBV4-1	16	TRBJ2-2	CASSQSSGEFARELFF
TRBV5-6	13	TRBJ2-7	CASSLDGTGGMYF
TRBV7-9	14	TRBJ1-1	CASRGQVENTEAFF
TRBV6-2/TRBV6-3	14	TRBJ1-5	CASSPTNSNQPQHF
TRBV23-1	13	TRBJ1-4	CASWTGRDEKLFF
TRBV6-4	15	TRBJ1-2	CASSREGASNYGYTF
TRBV7-2	14	TRBJ1-1	CASSFVLKETEAFF
TRBV30	13	TRBJ2-3	CAWSVRGLNTQYF
TRBV4-1	13	TRBJ2-7	CASSQAGSYEQYF
TRBV5-4	14	TRBJ2-5	CASSYDSVQETQYF
TRBV3-1/TRBV3-2	16	TRBJ1-5	CASSQDHHRGDQPQHF
TRBV4-3	14	TRBJ2-3	CASSPGVDPDTQYF
TRBV18	15	TRBJ1-1	CASSPLGQGGNEAFF
TRBV29-1	15	TRBJ2-2	CSVGETGSVTGELFF
TRBV7-2	17	TRBJ2-1	CASSLGGVLAGYNEQFF
TRBV5-1	15	TRBJ1-6	CASSLYQGYNSPLHF
TRBV9	15	TRBJ1-6	CASSVGAGDNSPLHF
TRBV19	16	TRBJ2-1	CASSMVRAGAQNEQFF
TRBV25-1	14	TRBJ2-2	CASSEGGKAGELFF
TRBV6-2/TRBV6-3	24	TRBJ1-6	CASSHLVPKGAGGLRGSYNSPLHF
TRBV19	12	TRBJ1-1	CASSIRGTEAFF
TRBV6-5	13	TRBJ1-1	CASKGQPNTEAFF
TRBV7-8	13	TRBJ2-7	CASSPGLEAEQYF
TRBV6-5	11	TRBJ1-2	CASMRGYGYTF
TRBV10-3	13	TRBJ1-2	CAIQSGGDYGYTF
TRBV27	13	TRBJ2-7	CASSFGQSYEQYF
TRBV11-2	14	TRBJ1-4	CASSLGGGGEKLFF
TRBV18	18	TRBJ2-3	CASSLYLKTSGGTDTQYF
TRBV11-2	13	TRBJ2-1	CASSLWATDEQFF
TRBV28	13	TRBJ1-6	CASRQAHNSPLHF
TRBV24-1	14	TRBJ1-2	CATSAGEGGDGYTF
TRBV9	15	TRBJ1-3	CASSAPTGEFNTIYF
TRBV19	14	TRBJ1-2	CASSIDLTVYGYTF
TRBV9	15	TRBJ2-1	CASSVSGGARNEQFF
TRBV5-4	16	TRBJ1-1	CASSRSLQGPNTEAFF